This TCR beta chain stems from a study of sequential checkpoint blockade in melanoma. Study-level information: After both sequences, patients received maintenance nivolumab.

Sample treatment: randomized to nivolumab then ipilimumab (arm A) or the reverse (arm B). DNA-damaging chemotherapy had not been given to any patient beforehand. This clone was observed a few times. The germline V gene has CDR1 GTSNPN and CDR2 SVGIG (reference sequence). This CDR3 is built from 13 residues. V was cut by 1 base and J by 1 base, with 7 bases left in between. The method was immunoSEQ multiplex PCR; TCRdb's version includes in-frame clones alone and lacks a portion of them. The table includes roughly 36,000 clones, roughly a third detected once. This clonotype originated in a human donor with melanoma. The sequencing here drew on tumor tissue (inferred from file names), taken from a patient given nivolumab and ipilimumab in sequence. The chain recombines TRBV30 with TRBJ1-1; TRBD1 might be the D (5 bases). CDR3 residues: CAWSGQGNTEAFF. CDR3 nucleotides: TGTGCCTGGAGTGGCCAGGGGAACACTGAAGCTTTCTTT.